This T cell receptor beta chain was identified in a study of OX40 agonist ivuxolimab in advanced cancers. Findings of the study overall: The antigens recognized by the expanded peripheral T cells, that is their antigen specificity, were not determined.

With respect to this clone: Its antigen is undetermined.

The CDR3 has 16 residues. In germline, CDR1 is SGDLS, CDR2 YYNGEE. V shed 0 bases and J 7 bases; nucleotides not matched to a gene: 3. Repertoires were generated with immunoSEQ multiplex PCR, while TCRdb's copy carries only in-frame clones and drops some. This sample has tens of thousands of clones; around 90% occur once, and the top ten carry more than 13%. This chain connects TRBV9 to TRBJ2-1; 14 bases map to TRBD2. The sequencing here drew on CD4+ or CD8+ T cells sorted from blood, taken in a trial of the OX40 agonist ivuxolimab. The TCR was taken from an adult with an advanced solid tumor such as melanoma, head and neck, liver or kidney cancer. CDR3 DNA sequence: TGTGCCAGCAGCGTAGCGGGGACTAGCGGGAGAAATGAGCAGTTCTTC. This translates into CASSVAGTSGRNEQFF.